The 13 T cell receptor beta chains listed next were all sequenced from one sample in a study of OX40 agonist ivuxolimab in advanced cancers. Library construction relied on the immunoSEQ multiplex PCR assay. As stored in TCRdb, this immuneACCESS dataset retains in-frame rearrangements with V and J assigned. A fraction of the clones does not appear; measured against another copy, unresolved V genes explain less than half of the discrepancy, and the remainder lacks a known reason. Recorded for this sample are 75,000 to 95,000 clones; roughly 87% of them occurred a single time. Together, the top ten hold 3.1% of the sample. Sequencing was performed on CD4+ or CD8+ T cells sorted from blood, taken in a trial of the OX40 agonist ivuxolimab. These receptors all come from an adult with an advanced solid tumor such as melanoma, head and neck, liver or kidney cancer.

This sequence joins TRBV7-8 and TRBJ1-2; D is possibly TRBD1 (5 bases). The germline gives CDR1 SGHVS, CDR2 FQNEAQ. The CDR3 has 14 residues. V lost 1 base and J 4 bases, leaving 10 bases between the germline ends. The CDR3 sequence: CASSLGDAFYGYTF. The DNA for the CDR3 is TGTGCCAGCAGCTTAGGGGACGCTTTCTATGGCTACACCTTC. The complete variable domain, with remaining parts taken from reference TRBV7-8 and TRBJ1-2, reads GAGVSQSPRYKVAKRGQDVALRCDPISGHVSLFWYQQALGQGPEFLTYFQNEAQLDKSGLPSDRFFAERPEGSVSTLKIQRTQQEDSAVYLCASSLGDAFYGYTFGSGTRLTVV.

The genes are TRBV13 and TRBJ2-2; D not resolved. In germline, CDR1 is PRHDT, CDR2 FYEKMQ (reference sequence). CDR3 length: 12 residues. V gave up 5 bases and J gave up 10 bases, with 11 bases separating them. The CDR3 DNA reads as TGTGCCAGCAGCCTCGTTTACGCGGAGCTGTTTTTT. Translating it yields CASSLVYAELFF. Based on the CDR3 plus reference TRBV13 and TRBJ2-2, the full variable domain is AAGVIQSPRHLIKEKRETATLKCYPIPRHDTVYWYQQGPGQDPQFLISFYEKMQSDKGSIPDRFSAQQFSDYHSELNMSSLELGDSALYFCASSLVYAELFFGEGSRLTVL.

This clone was detected only a few times. The genes are TRBV9 and TRBJ1-2; tentatively, D is TRBD1 (6 bases). CDR3 length equals 15 residues. Trimming took 0 bases from V and 2 from J, leaving 11 bases between them. Germline V gene lookup returns CDR1 SGDLS and CDR2 YYNGEE. The CDR3 sequence is CASSVAGGANYGYTF. The CDR3 nucleotides read TGTGCCAGCAGCGTAGCTGGGGGGGCAAACTATGGCTACACCTTC. Full variable domain (outside the CDR3, taken from reference TRBV9 and TRBJ1-2): DSGVTQTPKHLITATGQRVTLRCSPRSGDLSVYWYQQSLDQGLQFLIQYYNGEERAKGNILERFSAQQFPDLHSELNLSSLELGDSALYFCASSVAGGANYGYTFGSGTRLTVV.

This sequence joins TRBV14 and TRBJ2-7; D is unclear. V was trimmed by 3 bases and J by 4 bases, leaving 22 bases between them. This CDR3 is 17 amino acids long. In germline, CDR1 is SGHDN, CDR2 FVKESK. In DNA, the CDR3 is TGTGCCAGCAGCCATAAGTTGGGCCGAGGAACCCCGTACGAGCAGTACTTC. It yields the protein CASSHKLGRGTPYEQYF.

As DNA, the CDR3 is TGTGCCAGTACAAACCGCGGGGGCGTAAATAATTCACCCCTCCACTTT. Residues: CASTNRGGVNNSPLHF. The chain uses TRBV19 and TRBJ1-6, with D possibly being TRBD1 (6 bases). Germline CDR1 reads LNHDA; CDR2 reads SQIVND (reference sequence). Trimming took off 7 bases at V and 5 bases at J, with 18 bases between the two ends. The CDR3 is made up of 16 amino acids.

The CDR3 nucleotides are TGTGCCAGCAGTGAATTCGCTAGCGGGAGGGTATATACGCAGTATTTT. It codes for CASSEFASGRVYTQYF. This rearrangement joins TRBV2 to TRBJ2-3, with TRBD2 matching over 12 bases. Unmatched junction bases numbered 7, after V lost 2 bases and J lost 7 bases. The CDR3 loop spans 16 amino acids. Germline lookup yields CDR1 SNHLY and CDR2 FYNNEI.

The V and J genes are TRBV11-2 and TRBJ1-2, with 8 bases that match TRBD1. CDR1 is SGHAT, CDR2 FQNNGV, per germline. The CDR3 sequence is 15 residues long. The trim removed 4 bases at V and 6 bases at J, leaving 10 bases unmatched. CDR3 residues: CASSSIRQGLDGYTF. The DNA for the CDR3 is TGTGCCAGCAGCTCTATACGACAGGGGCTGGATGGCTACACCTTC.

The chain joins TRBV7-2 to TRBJ1-1; D is uncertain. Germline V gene lookup returns CDR1 SGHTA and CDR2 FQGNSA. V gave up 4 bases and J gave up 10 bases, with 7 bases separating them. This CDR3 is built from 10 residues. The chain's CDR3 is CASSSRGAFF. CDR3 coding DNA: TGTGCCAGCAGCTCCCGAGGAGCTTTCTTT.

This chain uses TRBV19 with TRBJ1-1; no reliable D call. In germline, CDR1 is LNHDA, CDR2 SQIVND (reference sequence). The CDR3 consists of 13 residues. V was cut by 6 bases and J by 9 bases, with 17 bases left in between. CDR3 DNA sequence: TGTGCCAGTAGCCCCGAGTGGGGTGGGAAAGCTTTCTTT. Translation: CASSPEWGGKAFF.

The rearrangement uses TRBV7-2 and TRBJ1-5, with D tentatively TRBD1 (5 bases). CDR1 and CDR2 (germline): SGHTA, FQGNSA. V was clipped by 3 bases and J by 2 bases, with 11 bases between them. CDR3 length: 15 amino acids. The CDR3 DNA is TGTGCCAGCAGCTTTGGGGGGTTGCGCAATCAGCCCCAGCATTTT. Translated, it gives CASSFGGLRNQPQHF.

J is TRBJ2-5 and V is TRBV6-6, with a weak D call TRBD1 (5 bases). This CDR3 spans 15 amino acids. Germline CDR1 is MNHNY and CDR2 is SVGAGI (reference sequence). Between the trimmed V and J ends, which lost 5 bases and 2 bases, there was a span of 15 bases. In DNA, the CDR3 is TGTGCCAGCAGTGGGGCCCAGGGTGGGCAAGAGACCCAGTACTTC. Its translation: CASSGAQGGQETQYF.

In this sample, this clone turned up once. CDR3 loop: CASSLFYRNQPQHF. CDR3 coding DNA: TGTGCCAGCAGCTTATTTTACAGAAATCAGCCCCAGCATTTT. The gene calls are TRBV7-2 and TRBJ1-5, with D unresolved. Germline CDR1 SGHTA, CDR2 FQGNSA. Trimming removed 2 bases from V and 4 bases from J, with 9 bases in between. This CDR3 has 14 amino acids.

V and J are TRBV28 and TRBJ2-7; 8 bases are a match to TRBD1. With V trimmed by 5 bases and J by 3 bases, 9 bases remained unmatched. The CDR3 has 15 residues. Germline V gene sequence: CDR1 MDHEN, CDR2 SYDVKM. CDR3 sequence: CASSIPGTGYYEQYF. CDR3 nucleotides: TGTGCCAGCAGTATCCCCGGGACAGGTTACTACGAGCAGTACTTC.